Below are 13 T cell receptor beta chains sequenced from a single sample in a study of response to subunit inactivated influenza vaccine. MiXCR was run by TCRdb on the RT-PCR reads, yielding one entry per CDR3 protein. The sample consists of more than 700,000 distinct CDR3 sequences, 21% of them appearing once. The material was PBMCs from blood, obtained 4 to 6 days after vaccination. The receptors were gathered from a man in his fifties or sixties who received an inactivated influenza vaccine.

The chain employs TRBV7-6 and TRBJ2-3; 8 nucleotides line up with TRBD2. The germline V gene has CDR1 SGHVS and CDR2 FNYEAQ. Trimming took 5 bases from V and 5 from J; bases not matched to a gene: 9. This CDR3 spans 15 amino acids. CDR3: CASSPARGGIDTQYF. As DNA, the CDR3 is TGTGCCAGCAGCCCTGCTCGGGGGGGGATAGATACGCAGTATTTT.

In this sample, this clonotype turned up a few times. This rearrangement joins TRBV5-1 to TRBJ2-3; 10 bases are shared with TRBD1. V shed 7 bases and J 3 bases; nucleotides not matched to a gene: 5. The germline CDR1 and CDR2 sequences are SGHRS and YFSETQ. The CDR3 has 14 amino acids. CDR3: CASGTGEQTDTQYF. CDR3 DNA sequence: TGCGCCAGCGGGACAGGGGAACAGACAGATACGCAGTATTTT.

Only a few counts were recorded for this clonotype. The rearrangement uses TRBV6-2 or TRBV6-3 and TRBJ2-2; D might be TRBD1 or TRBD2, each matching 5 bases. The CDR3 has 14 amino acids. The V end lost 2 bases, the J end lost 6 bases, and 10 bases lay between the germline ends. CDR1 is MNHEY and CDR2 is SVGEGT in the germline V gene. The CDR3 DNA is TGTGCCAGCAGTTACACAAGGGGAGCCGGGGAGCTGTTTTTT. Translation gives CASSYTRGAGELFF.

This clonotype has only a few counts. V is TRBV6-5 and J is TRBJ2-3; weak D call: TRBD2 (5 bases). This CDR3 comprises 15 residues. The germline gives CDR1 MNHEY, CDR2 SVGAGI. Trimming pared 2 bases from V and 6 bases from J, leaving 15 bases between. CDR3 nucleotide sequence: TGTGCCAGCAGTTACCTGGAGAGCGGAGGCGATACGCAGTATTTT. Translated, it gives CASSYLESGGDTQYF.

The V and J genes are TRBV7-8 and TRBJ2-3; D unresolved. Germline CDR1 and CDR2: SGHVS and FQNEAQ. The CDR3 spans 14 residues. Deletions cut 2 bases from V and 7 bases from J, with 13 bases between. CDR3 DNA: TGTGCCAGCAGCTTAAGCCCCGATTGGAATACGCAGTATTTT. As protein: CASSLSPDWNTQYF.

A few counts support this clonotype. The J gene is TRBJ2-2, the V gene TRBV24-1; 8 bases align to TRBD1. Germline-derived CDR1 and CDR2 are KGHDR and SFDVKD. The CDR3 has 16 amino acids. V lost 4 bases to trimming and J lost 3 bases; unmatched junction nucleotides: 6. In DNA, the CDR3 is TGTGCCACCAGTGACTCAGGGGGCGCTTACACCGGGGAGCTGTTTTTT. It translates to CATSDSGGAYTGELFF.

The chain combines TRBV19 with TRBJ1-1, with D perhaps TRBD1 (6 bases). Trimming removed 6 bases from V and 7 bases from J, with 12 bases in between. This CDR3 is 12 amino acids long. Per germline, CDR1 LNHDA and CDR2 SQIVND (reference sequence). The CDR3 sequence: CASRRTEGEAFF. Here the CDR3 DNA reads TGTGCCAGTAGACGGACAGAAGGTGAAGCTTTCTTT.

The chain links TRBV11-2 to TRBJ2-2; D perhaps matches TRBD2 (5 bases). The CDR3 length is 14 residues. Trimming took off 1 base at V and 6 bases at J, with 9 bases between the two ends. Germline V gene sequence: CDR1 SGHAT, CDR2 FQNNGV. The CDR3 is CASSLVGVAGELFF. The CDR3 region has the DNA TGTGCCAGCAGCTTAGTCGGGGTAGCCGGGGAGCTGTTTTTT.

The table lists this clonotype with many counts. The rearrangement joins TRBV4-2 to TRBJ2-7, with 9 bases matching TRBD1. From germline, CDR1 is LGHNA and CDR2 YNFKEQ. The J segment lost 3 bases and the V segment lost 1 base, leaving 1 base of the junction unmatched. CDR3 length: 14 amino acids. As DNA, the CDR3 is TGTGCCAGCAGCCAAGGGACAGGGGACTACGAGCAGTACTTC. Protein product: CASSQGTGDYEQYF.

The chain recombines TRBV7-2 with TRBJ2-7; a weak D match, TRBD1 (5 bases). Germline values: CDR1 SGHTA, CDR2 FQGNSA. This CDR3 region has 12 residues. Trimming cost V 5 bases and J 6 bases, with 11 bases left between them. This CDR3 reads CASSAQGFEQYF. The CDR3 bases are TGTGCCAGCAGCGCCCAGGGCTTCGAGCAGTACTTC.

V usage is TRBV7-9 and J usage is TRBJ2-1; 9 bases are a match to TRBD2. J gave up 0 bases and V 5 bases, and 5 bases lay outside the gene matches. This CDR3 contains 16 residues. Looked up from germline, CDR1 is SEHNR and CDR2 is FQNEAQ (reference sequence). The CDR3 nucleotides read TGTGCCAGCAGCCACACTAGCGGGCCCTCCTACAATGAGCAGTTCTTC. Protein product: CASSHTSGPSYNEQFF. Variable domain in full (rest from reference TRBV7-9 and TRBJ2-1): DTGVSQNPRHKITKRGQNVTFRCDPISEHNRLYWYRQTLGQGPEFLTYFQNEAQLEKSRLLSDRFSAERPKGSFSTLEIQRTEQGDSAMYLCASSHTSGPSYNEQFFGPGTRLTVL.

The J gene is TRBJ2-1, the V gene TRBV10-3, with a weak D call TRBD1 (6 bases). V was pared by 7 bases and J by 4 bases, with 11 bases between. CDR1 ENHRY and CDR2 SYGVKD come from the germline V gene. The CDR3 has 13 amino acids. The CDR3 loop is CAITATGYNEQFF. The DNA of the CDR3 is TGTGCCATCACTGCGACAGGATACAATGAGCAGTTCTTC.

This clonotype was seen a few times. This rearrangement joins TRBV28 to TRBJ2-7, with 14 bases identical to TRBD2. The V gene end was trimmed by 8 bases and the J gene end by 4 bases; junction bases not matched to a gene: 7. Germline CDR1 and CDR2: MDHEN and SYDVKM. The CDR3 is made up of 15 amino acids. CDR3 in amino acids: CASGTSGGPGYEQYF. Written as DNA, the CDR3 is TGTGCCAGCGGGACTAGCGGGGGCCCCGGGTACGAGCAGTACTTC.